This T cell receptor beta chain was obtained from a study of cytomegalovirus exposure and HLA in healthy donors. An approximately 120-subject validation cohort, separate from the approximately 700-subject first cohort, supplied the donors. Libraries were prepared by immunoSEQ multiplex PCR; TCRdb keeps only in-frame clonotypes and omits some of them. The data show roughly 120,000 clones, more than 85% seen once. In regard to this clone: Its cognate antigen is unknown.

Findings of the study overall: According to a later analysis, TCR clusters from the first cohort tended to co-occur in the roughly 110 validation repertoires.

CDR3 size: 12 residues. V lost 4 bases and J lost 11; bases outside the gene matches: 5. CDR1 is SGHNT and CDR2 is YYREEE in the germline V gene (reference sequence). The chain combines TRBV5-4 with TRBJ1-1, with 10 nucleotides matching TRBD1. The sequencing input was PBMCs. This TCR came from a man younger than 30 in good health and CMV-seropositive. In DNA, the CDR3 is TGTGCCAGCAGCGACAGGGGGCGCGGGGCTTTCTTT. Translated: CASSDRGRGAFF.